The clone carrying this TCR beta chain occurred many times. The data originate from a study of T cells in Graves' hyperthyroidism and ophthalmopathy. This CDR3 is built from 16 residues. V lost 4 bases and J lost 4; bases outside the gene matches: 11. CDR1 and CDR2 (germline): SGHAT, FQNNGV. Using RNA transcripts as the source, TCR beta CDR3 regions were amplified. TCR CDR3 underwent first-round RT-PCR with the HTBI primer set. TCRdb itself ran the multiplex PCR reads through MiXCR, one entry per CDR3 protein. The sample holds around 620,000 distinct CDR3 sequences; about 45% are singletons and the top ten take around 19%.

Source material: peripheral blood or thyroid tissue (not recorded which). The source of this sequence is an adult woman with Graves' disease, either hyperthyroidism or ophthalmopathy (not recorded which). V gene TRBV11-2 combines with J gene TRBJ1-2, with 8 bases aligning to TRBD1. The CDR3 DNA sequence: TGTGCCAGCAGCTCCTTCAGACAGGGGACGAGCTATGGCTACACCTTC. Protein: CASSSFRQGTSYGYTF.